Here is one TCR beta chain with its context. The data belong to a study of Graves' ophthalmopathy and Graves' hyperthyroidism. All donors with ophthalmopathy were recorded as having moderate-to-severe activity, CAS ≥3, NOSPECS ≥4 and a duration under 3 months. Patients were left out if they had other autoimmune diseases, uncontrolled infections, pregnancy or lactation. The PBMCs had their origin in approximately 10 ml of fresh peripheral blood. The authors amplified TCR beta CDR3 regions from RNA transcripts. After a first-round RT-PCR with HTBI primers, a second-round multiplex PCR was run. TCRdb re-analysed the multiplex PCR reads in MiXCR, keeping a single row per CDR3 protein. Seen here are 200,000 to 250,000 distinct CDR3 sequences, 45% observed once, and the top ten hold approximately 44%. The CDR3 sequence is 15 residues long. With 3 bases removed from V and 0 bases from J, the gap between germline ends came to 12 bases.

Sequencing used peripheral blood. The chain employs TRBV12-3 or TRBV12-4 and TRBJ2-7, with D perhaps matching TRBD1 (6 bases). This clonotype was sampled from an adult man with Graves' ophthalmopathy. CDR3 amino acids: CASSFGGLSSYEQYF. DNA of the CDR3: TGTGCCAGCAGTTTTGGGGGCCTAAGCTCCTACGAGCAGTACTTC.